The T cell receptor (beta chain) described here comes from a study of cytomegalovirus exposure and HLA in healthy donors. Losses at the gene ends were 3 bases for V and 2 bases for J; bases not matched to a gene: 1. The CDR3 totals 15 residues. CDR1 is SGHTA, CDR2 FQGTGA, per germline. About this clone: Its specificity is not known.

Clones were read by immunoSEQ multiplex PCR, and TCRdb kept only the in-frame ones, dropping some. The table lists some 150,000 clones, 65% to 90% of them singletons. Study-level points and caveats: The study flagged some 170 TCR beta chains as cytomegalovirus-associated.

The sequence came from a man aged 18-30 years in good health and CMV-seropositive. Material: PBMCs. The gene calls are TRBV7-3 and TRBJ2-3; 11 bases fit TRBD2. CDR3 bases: TGTGCCAGCAGCTTTAGCGGGGGGGCCACAGATACGCAGTATTTT. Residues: CASSFSGGATDTQYF. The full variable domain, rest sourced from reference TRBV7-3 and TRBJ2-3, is GAGVSQTPSNKVTEKGKYVELRCDPISGHTALYWYRQSLGQGPEFLIYFQGTGAADDSGLPNDRFFAVRPEGSVSTLKIQRTERGDSAVYLCASSFSGGATDTQYFGPGTRLTVL.